The T cell receptor (beta chain) described here comes from a study of blood T cell repertoires in COVID-19. Study-wide context: From T cells, B-cell-depleted T cells, or PBMCs came the material, which was cDNA or gDNA.

Trimming took 5 bases from V and 1 from J, leaving 17 bases between them. This CDR3 comprises 16 residues. CDR1 is SGHAT and CDR2 is FQNNGV in the germline V gene. Only a few counts were recorded for this clone. In the original processing: Amplification with reference gene primers provided the estimates of nucleated cell counts. TCRdb keeps only in-frame clones here, not all; method: immunoSEQ multiplex PCR. That table supplies the V and J calls and clone size; D and trimming were determined from the DNA. The repertoire holds a few hundred thousand clones, with approximately 86% as singletons. The sequencing sample was made of peripheral blood. The receptor was isolated from a man in his late teens or twenties with active or convalescent COVID-19. This sequence joins TRBV11-2 and TRBJ1-1; D is unresolved. This CDR3 is CASSAFRGPANTEAFF. CDR3 in DNA: TGTGCCAGCAGCGCCTTCCGAGGGCCGGCGAACACTGAAGCTTTCTTT.